The rows below give T cell receptor beta chains drawn from one sample of a study of beta chain features in type 1 diabetes. Using immunoSEQ multiplex PCR, the repertoire was profiled, and TCRdb retains in-frame clones only, with some absent. Of 400,000 to 600,000 clones in the sample, roughly 30% were seen once. The sample comprised naive CD4+ T cells from blood. The receptors stem from a man younger than 35 in good health. CDR3s include the opening cysteine and the closing phenylalanine or tryptophan. The D gene is left open where the match is weak. Clone size is shown for a subset of rows, as once, few, many or a class of expanded clone.

J gene,clone size,D gene,V gene,CDR3 DNA,CDR3 protein
TRBJ1-5,-,-,TRBV29-1,TGCAGCGTTGCGAGAAACCGTGATCAGCCCCAGCATTTT,CSVARNRDQPQHF
TRBJ2-3,-,TRBD2,TRBV7-6,TGTGCCAGCAGCCAGTCCTACTCAAGGACTAGCGGCGCAGATACGCAGTATTTT,CASSQSYSRTSGADTQYF
TRBJ1-4,few,-,TRBV20-1,TGCAGTGCTACAGCCCGGGGACTGTTTTTT,CSATARGLFF
TRBJ2-3,few,TRBD2,TRBV7-9,TGTGCCAGCAGCCGAGGACTAGCGGGATCGAGCACAGATACGCAGTATTTT,CASSRGLAGSSTDTQYF
TRBJ2-1,-,-,TRBV30,TGTGCCTGGTCCCCACCGAACAATGAGCAGTTCTTC,CAWSPPNNEQFF
TRBJ2-1,few,-,TRBV5-1,TGCGCCAGCAGCTTAGACGGGAACTCCTACAATGAGCAGTTCTTC,CASSLDGNSYNEQFF
TRBJ1-2,-,-,TRBV30,TGTGCCTGGAGTAACGGCCGGCATGGCTACACCTTC,CAWSNGRHGYTF
TRBJ2-3,-,-,TRBV4-1,TGCGCCAGCAGCCAAGGTTTTACTGCAGGCCGCACAGATACGCAGTATTTT,CASSQGFTAGRTDTQYF
TRBJ2-7,few,-,TRBV30,TGTGCCTGGAACAGGGATCTCTCGTACGAGCAGTACTTC,CAWNRDLSYEQYF
TRBJ2-6,few,TRBD1,TRBV29-1,TGCAGCGTGGCAACGGGACAGGGAATTTCTGGGGCCAACGTCCTGACTTTC,CSVATGQGISGANVLTF
TRBJ2-7,few,TRBD2,TRBV30,TGTGCCTGGAGTGCACCGGGGAGGGGGCAGTACTTC,CAWSAPGRGQYF
TRBJ2-1,-,TRBD2,TRBV7-2,TGTGCCAGCAGCTTGACTAGCGGGAGATCCTACAATGAGCAGTTCTTC,CASSLTSGRSYNEQFF
TRBJ1-4,few,-,TRBV4-1,TGCGCCAGCAGACATACAGGGCAAGATGAAAAACTGTTTTTT,CASRHTGQDEKLFF
TRBJ2-7,-,TRBD1,TRBV29-1,TGCAGCGTTTCCGTACGACAGGGGACCTACGAGCAGTACTTC,CSVSVRQGTYEQYF
TRBJ2-3,few,TRBD2,TRBV5-4,TGTGCCAGCAGCAATCCTAGCGGGGGCACAGATACGCAGTATTTT,CASSNPSGGTDTQYF
TRBJ1-2,-,-,TRBV5-4,TGTGCCAGCAGGACCTACGGGGGTCCTTATGGCTACACCTTC,CASRTYGGPYGYTF
TRBJ2-1,-,-,TRBV7-2,TGTGCCAGCAGCCAAGAGCGGACTGCCTACAATGAGCAGTTCTTC,CASSQERTAYNEQFF
TRBJ2-1,few,-,TRBV4-3,TGCGCCAGCAGCCAAGTAAAGAGCAATGAGCAGTTCTTC,CASSQVKSNEQFF
TRBJ1-5,few,-,TRBV23-1,TGCGCCAGCAGTCACCGGGGACGGCGCAATCAGCCCCAGCATTTT,CASSHRGRRNQPQHF
TRBJ2-6,-,-,TRBV14,TGTGCCAGCAGCCAAGCTGGGGCCAACGTCCTGACTTTC,CASSQAGANVLTF
TRBJ1-5,-,-,TRBV7-8,TGTGCCAGCAGCTCGAACTGGGGAAAGCAGCCCCAGCATTTT,CASSSNWGKQPQHF
TRBJ1-1,-,TRBD1,TRBV5-1,TGCGCCAGCAAAATACAGGGGCCGAACACTGAAGCTTTCTTT,CASKIQGPNTEAFF
TRBJ2-3,few,TRBD1,TRBV28,TGTGCCAGCAGTTTACAGGGGGCAGGCACAGATACGCAGTATTTT,CASSLQGAGTDTQYF
TRBJ2-7,few,-,TRBV29-1,TGCAGCGTTACCCGGGACGCATTCTCCTACGAGCAGTACTTC,CSVTRDAFSYEQYF
TRBJ2-3,few,-,TRBV29-1,TGCAGCGTTGACGTCGGGGATCCTAGCACAGATACGCAGTATTTT,CSVDVGDPSTDTQYF
TRBJ1-1,once,-,TRBV5-1,TGCGCCAGCAGCTTGGGCCAGGAGAACACTGAAGCTTTCTTT,CASSLGQENTEAFF
TRBJ1-1,few,-,TRBV7-2,TGTGCCAGCAGCTTCGCCAGAACTACTGAAGCTTTCTTT,CASSFARTTEAFF
TRBJ2-4,once,-,TRBV5-1,TGCGCCAGCAGCCCCTGGTTCGCTTCCTCTTACTTC,CASSPWFASSYF
TRBJ2-3,-,-,TRBV6-5,TGTGCCAGCAGTTACTCTAGGGCAGATACGCAGTATTTT,CASSYSRADTQYF
TRBJ1-1,-,TRBD1,TRBV5-1,TGCGCCAGCAGCAGGGACAGGGTTCGAACTGAAGCTTTCTTT,CASSRDRVRTEAFF
TRBJ2-5,few,TRBD1,TRBV29-1,TGCAGCGTTGACGGGCAGGGGGTTGAGACCCAGTACTTC,CSVDGQGVETQYF
TRBJ2-5,-,-,TRBV7-2,TGTGCCAGCAGCTTAGCGAGCCGGGACGGGATACAAGAGACCCAGTACTTC,CASSLASRDGIQETQYF
TRBJ2-1,-,TRBD2,TRBV4-2,TGTGCCAGCAGGGGGTTAGGAGCGGGAGGAAGTGAGCAGTTCTTC,CASRGLGAGGSEQFF
TRBJ1-5,few,-,TRBV30,TGTGCCTGGAGTGCGGGGACGGTCAATCAGCCCCAGCATTTT,CAWSAGTVNQPQHF
TRBJ1-1,-,-,TRBV30,TGTGCCTGGAGTAATTCACAGGGCCTGCTGGGGAGCACTGAAGCTTTCTTT,CAWSNSQGLLGSTEAFF
TRBJ2-1,few,-,TRBV7-9,TGTGCCAGCAGCTTAGAAGCCCCGAGAGTATATGAGCAGTTCTTC,CASSLEAPRVYEQFF
TRBJ1-4,-,TRBD1,TRBV29-1,TGCAGCGCTCGACAGGGCCTCAATGAAAAACTGTTTTTT,CSARQGLNEKLFF
TRBJ2-1,-,TRBD2,TRBV9,TGTGCCAGCAGCGTGCCGGGACTAGCGGGAAGGAATGAGCAGTTCTTC,CASSVPGLAGRNEQFF
TRBJ1-1,-,-,TRBV13,TGTGCCAGCAGCCATTCTACAGGGATGGGCACTGAAGCTTTCTTT,CASSHSTGMGTEAFF
TRBJ1-1,-,-,TRBV14,TGTGCCAGCAGGCTGCATTTGAACACTGAAGCTTTCTTT,CASRLHLNTEAFF
TRBJ2-3,few,-,TRBV30,TGTGCCTGGAGTCCGGCCGATACGCAGTATTTT,CAWSPADTQYF
TRBJ1-2,-,-,TRBV28,TGTGCCAGCAGTTTAGAAGAGGCGCGTGGCTACACCTTC,CASSLEEARGYTF
TRBJ2-2,few,-,TRBV14,TGTGCCAGCAGGCCGACCGGGACGTCGAACACCGGGGAGCTGTTTTTT,CASRPTGTSNTGELFF
TRBJ1-1,few,-,TRBV30,TGTGCCTGGAGCAGCAGGGGATGGAACACTGAAGCTTTCTTT,CAWSSRGWNTEAFF
TRBJ2-7,few,-,TRBV30,TGTGCCTGGAGTGGAAGGTTAAGGGGCGACGAGCAGTACTTC,CAWSGRLRGDEQYF
TRBJ2-1,-,-,TRBV21-1,TGTGCCAGAGGGAGGAGTAGCGGCGACAATGAGCAGTTCTTC,CARGRSSGDNEQFF
TRBJ1-2,-,TRBD1,TRBV30,TGTGCCTGGAGTCTTCGGACAGGGTCCAACTATGGCTACACCTTC,CAWSLRTGSNYGYTF
TRBJ1-1,-,TRBD1,TRBV30,TGTGCCCGTACGACCCTGGGACAGGGCGTTTCTGAAGCTTTCTTT,CARTTLGQGVSEAFF